This TCR beta chain appears in the sequencing data of a study of control samples from healthy donors and cancer patients. The V end was cut by 4 bases, the J end by 3 bases, with 17 bases between. This CDR3 is 16 amino acids long. Per the germline V gene, CDR1 is SGHTA and CDR2 is FQGTGA. Clones were read by immunoSEQ multiplex PCR, and TCRdb kept only the in-frame ones, dropping some. The sample has approximately 150,000 clones; roughly nine tenths are singletons. The clonotype was recovered from a man aged 50 to 60 with head and neck cancer. V gene TRBV7-3 combines with J gene TRBJ2-3, with D perhaps being TRBD1 or TRBD2 (6 bases each). Sequenced material: PBMCs. CDR3 amino acids: CASSWGARPQTDTQYF. The CDR3 nucleotides are TGTGCCAGCAGCTGGGGGGCTAGACCCCAGACAGATACGCAGTATTTT.